This TCR beta chain was obtained from a study of T cell responses to AZD1222 COVID-19 vaccine. Broader study findings: Nearly half of spike-specific TCRs reportedly target variant regions that are unmutated in the B.1.351 and B.1.1.7 variants. Among vaccine-associated CD4 TCRs, coverage spanned spike, with dominance at 160-218 and 743-854. Baseline seropositivity occurred in only a handful of AZD1222 recipients.

This CDR3 contains 12 residues. The V end lost 6 bases, the J end lost 9 bases, and 12 bases lay between the germline ends. As for this clone: The antigen is not known.

The protocol was immunoSEQ multiplex PCR, while the TCRdb copy is restricted to in-frame clones and leaves out a portion. The sample consists of around 99,000 clones, approximately 85% of them appearing once. The input for sequencing was peripheral blood, taken on day 0 of MenACWY control vaccination. This chain connects TRBV12-3 or TRBV12-4 to TRBJ1-5, with D possibly TRBD1 on 5 matching bases. This sequence was found in an adult in good health. The CDR3 protein is CASSLGEGPQHF. The CDR3 DNA reads TGTGCCAGCAGCCTAGGGGAAGGGCCCCAGCATTTT.